The clone carrying this TCR beta chain was counted at least ten times. The sample originates from a study of Graves' ophthalmopathy and Graves' hyperthyroidism. TCR beta CDR3 regions were amplified from RNA transcripts. The authors performed first-round RT-PCR with HTBI primers and then a second-round multiplex PCR. TCRdb re-analysed the multiplex PCR reads in MiXCR, keeping a single row per CDR3 protein. The table includes over 450,000 distinct CDR3 sequences, under 15% detected once. The CDR3 has 13 amino acids. Germline trimming cut 3 bases from V and 4 bases from J; bases unmatched to any gene: 6. The germline CDR1 and CDR2 sequences are GTSNPN and SVGIG (reference sequence).

The rearrangement joins TRBV30 to TRBJ2-7, with 7 bases that match TRBD1. The receptor was derived from a woman aged 25 to 39 with Graves' ophthalmopathy. Material: blood. CDR3 protein: CAWRLTGRYEQYF. CDR3 bases: TGTGCCTGGAGATTGACAGGGCGGTACGAGCAGTACTTC.